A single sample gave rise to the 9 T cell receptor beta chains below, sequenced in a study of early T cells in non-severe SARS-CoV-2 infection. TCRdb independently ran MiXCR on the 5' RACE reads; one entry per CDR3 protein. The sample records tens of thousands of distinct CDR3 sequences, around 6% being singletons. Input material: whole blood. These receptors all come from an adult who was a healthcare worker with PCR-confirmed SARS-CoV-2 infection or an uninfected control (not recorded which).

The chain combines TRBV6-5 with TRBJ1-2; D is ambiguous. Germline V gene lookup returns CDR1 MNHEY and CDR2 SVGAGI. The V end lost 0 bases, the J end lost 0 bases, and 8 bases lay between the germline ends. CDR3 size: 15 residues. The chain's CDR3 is CASSYSGLSNYGYTF. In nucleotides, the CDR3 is TGTGCCAGCAGTTACTCAGGCCTGTCTAACTATGGCTACACCTTC.

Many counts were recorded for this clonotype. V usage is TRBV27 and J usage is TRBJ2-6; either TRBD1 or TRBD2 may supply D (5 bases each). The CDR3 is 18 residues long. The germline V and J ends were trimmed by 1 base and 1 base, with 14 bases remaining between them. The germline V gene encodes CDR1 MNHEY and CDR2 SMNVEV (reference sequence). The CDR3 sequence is CASSLWGNPLSGANVLTF. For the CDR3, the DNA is TGTGCCAGCAGTTTATGGGGGAATCCCCTGTCTGGGGCCAACGTCCTGACTTTC. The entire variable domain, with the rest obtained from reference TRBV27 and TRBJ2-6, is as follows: EAQVTQNPRYLITVTGKKLTVTCSQNMNHEYMSWYRQDPGLGLRQIYYSMNVEVTDKGDVPEGYKVSRKEKRNFPLILESPSPNQTSLYFCASSLWGNPLSGANVLTFGAGSRLTVL.

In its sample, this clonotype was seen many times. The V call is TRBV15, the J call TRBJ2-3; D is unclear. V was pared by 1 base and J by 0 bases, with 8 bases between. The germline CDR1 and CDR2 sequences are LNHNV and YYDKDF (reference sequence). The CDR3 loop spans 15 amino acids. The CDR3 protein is CATSRGYGSTDTQYF. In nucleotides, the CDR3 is TGTGCCACCAGCAGAGGATACGGTAGCACAGATACGCAGTATTTT.

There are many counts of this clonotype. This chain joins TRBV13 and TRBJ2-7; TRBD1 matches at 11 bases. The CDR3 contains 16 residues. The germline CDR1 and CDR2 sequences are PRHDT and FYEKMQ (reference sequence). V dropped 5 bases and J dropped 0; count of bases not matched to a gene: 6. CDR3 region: CASSPGQGAISYEQYF. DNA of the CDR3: TGTGCCAGCAGCCCTGGACAGGGGGCAATCTCCTACGAGCAGTACTTC.

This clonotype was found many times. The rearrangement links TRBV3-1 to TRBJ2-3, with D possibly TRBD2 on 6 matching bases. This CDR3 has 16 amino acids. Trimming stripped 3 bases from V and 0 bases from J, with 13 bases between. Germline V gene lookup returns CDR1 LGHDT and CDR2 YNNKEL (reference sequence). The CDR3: CASSQGSAGSTDTQYF. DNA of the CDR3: TGTGCCAGCAGCCAGGGATCGGCGGGGAGCACAGATACGCAGTATTTT.

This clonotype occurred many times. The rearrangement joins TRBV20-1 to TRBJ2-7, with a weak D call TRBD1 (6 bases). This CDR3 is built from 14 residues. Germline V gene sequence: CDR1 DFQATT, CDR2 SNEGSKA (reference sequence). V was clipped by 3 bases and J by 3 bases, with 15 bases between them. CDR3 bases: TGCAGTGCTAGCCGAGGGACACTCTTCTACGAGCAGTACTTC. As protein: CSASRGTLFYEQYF.

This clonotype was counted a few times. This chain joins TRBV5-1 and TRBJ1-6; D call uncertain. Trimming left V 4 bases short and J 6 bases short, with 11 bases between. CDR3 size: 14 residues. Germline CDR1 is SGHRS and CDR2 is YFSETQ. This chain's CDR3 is CASSPSGPNSPLHF. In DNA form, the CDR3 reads TGCGCCAGCAGCCCGAGCGGCCCTAATTCACCCCTCCACTTT.

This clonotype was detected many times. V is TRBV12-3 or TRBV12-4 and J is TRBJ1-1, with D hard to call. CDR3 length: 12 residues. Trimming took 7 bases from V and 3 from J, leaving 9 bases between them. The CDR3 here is CASTSGYTEAFF. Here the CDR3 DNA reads TGTGCCAGCACCTCCGGCTACACTGAAGCTTTCTTT.

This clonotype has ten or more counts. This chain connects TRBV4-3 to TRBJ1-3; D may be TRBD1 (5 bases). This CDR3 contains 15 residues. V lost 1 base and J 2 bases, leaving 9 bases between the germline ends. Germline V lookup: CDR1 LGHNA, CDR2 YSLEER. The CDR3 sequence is CASSQVRTTGNTIYF. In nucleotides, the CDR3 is TGCGCCAGCAGCCAAGTAAGGACAACTGGAAACACCATATATTTT.